These T cell receptor beta chains were read from a single sample in a study of blood T cell repertoires in COVID-19. The repertoire was sequenced with immunoSEQ multiplex PCR; TCRdb's copy has only in-frame clones and lacks some. Of fewer than 200,000 clones in the sample, about 79% were seen once. Sequences were obtained from PBMCs or T cells enriched from blood (not recorded which). These receptors originate from a man in his fifties or sixties who had recovered from COVID-19. The CDR3 runs from the conserved cysteine through the conserved F or W. D genes are given only for firm matches. The size of a clone is reported for some rows only, either as once, few or many, or as a class for expanded clones.

v_call: TRBV6-5
j_call: TRBJ1-2
clone_size: .
d_call: .
cdr3_nt: TGTGCCAGCAGGGGGACAACTAACTATGGCTACACCTTC
cdr3_aa: CASRGTTNYGYTF

v_call: TRBV3-1/TRBV3-2
j_call: TRBJ2-5
clone_size: .
d_call: TRBD2
cdr3_nt: TGTGCCAGCCTTCCTAGCGGGGGGACGCAAGAGACCCAGTACTTC
cdr3_aa: CASLPSGGTQETQYF

v_call: TRBV29-1
j_call: TRBJ1-1
clone_size: .
d_call: .
cdr3_nt: TGCAGCGTTGAAAGGGGGGGTGGTGAAGCTTTCTTT
cdr3_aa: CSVERGGGEAFF

v_call: TRBV9
j_call: TRBJ2-5
clone_size: .
d_call: .
cdr3_nt: TGTGCCAGCAGCGTATCTCCCAGGGCACAGGAGACCCAGTACTTC
cdr3_aa: CASSVSPRAQETQYF

v_call: TRBV2
j_call: TRBJ2-2
clone_size: .
d_call: .
cdr3_nt: TGTGCCAGCAGTGAAGATTCTGGGGAGCTGTTTTTT
cdr3_aa: CASSEDSGELFF

v_call: TRBV6-5
j_call: TRBJ2-1
clone_size: .
d_call: TRBD2
cdr3_nt: TGTGCCAGCAGTTACTCCGGGGGGATAGGCAATGAGCAGTTCTTC
cdr3_aa: CASSYSGGIGNEQFF

v_call: TRBV29-1
j_call: TRBJ2-3
clone_size: .
d_call: TRBD2
cdr3_nt: TGCAGCGTCTCACTAGCGGGGGGGACCGATACGCAGTATTTT
cdr3_aa: CSVSLAGGTDTQYF

v_call: TRBV3-1/TRBV3-2
j_call: TRBJ1-6
clone_size: few
d_call: .
cdr3_nt: TGTGCCAGCAGCCAAGTTCCGCCCAGGCTGGGTGGGAATTCACCCCTCCACTTT
cdr3_aa: CASSQVPPRLGGNSPLHF

v_call: TRBV7-2
j_call: TRBJ2-7
clone_size: few
d_call: TRBD2
cdr3_nt: TGTGCCAGCAGCCCTTGGGGGGGACCGAGCTCCTACGAGCAGTACTTC
cdr3_aa: CASSPWGGPSSYEQYF

v_call: TRBV5-1
j_call: TRBJ2-7
clone_size: .
d_call: TRBD1
cdr3_nt: TGCGCCAGCAGCTTGGGACAGGGGGCCGGTTTTGTCTACGAGCAGTACTTC
cdr3_aa: CASSLGQGAGFVYEQYF

v_call: TRBV28
j_call: TRBJ1-2
clone_size: once
d_call: .
cdr3_nt: TGTGCCAGCAGTTCCCGGACATTTGGCTACACCTTC
cdr3_aa: CASSSRTFGYTF

v_call: TRBV6-5
j_call: TRBJ1-5
clone_size: .
d_call: .
cdr3_nt: TGTGCCAGCAGTTACAGATCGGGTCGGGGTGCTCCCCAGCATTTT
cdr3_aa: CASSYRSGRGAPQHF

v_call: TRBV29-1
j_call: TRBJ2-6
clone_size: .
d_call: .
cdr3_nt: TGCAGCGTTGAAGCCCCTAACTCTGGGGCCAACGTCCTGACTTTC
cdr3_aa: CSVEAPNSGANVLTF

v_call: TRBV30
j_call: TRBJ1-4
clone_size: .
d_call: .
cdr3_nt: TGTGCCTGGAGCTGGGGACTAGGTGATAATGAAAAACTGTTTTTT
cdr3_aa: CAWSWGLGDNEKLFF

v_call: TRBV19
j_call: TRBJ2-6
clone_size: .
d_call: TRBD1
cdr3_nt: TGTGCCAGTAGTATGGACAGGTCTGGGGCCAACGTCCTGACTTTC
cdr3_aa: CASSMDRSGANVLTF